This T cell receptor beta chain was captured by sequencing in a study of blood T cell repertoires in COVID-19. Study context: Samples representing acute and convalescent COVID-19 were sourced from the United States, Italy and Spain. The cDNA or gDNA used as material had been derived from T cells, B-cell-depleted T cells, or PBMCs.

As handled by the study authors: Nucleated cell number was recorded as an estimate derived from reference gene primer amplification. TCRdb keeps only in-frame clones here, not all; method: immunoSEQ multiplex PCR. V and J calls and clone size follow that table, whereas D and trimming were derived from the DNA. The table lists over 20,000 clones, roughly 80% of them singletons. The CDR3 has 13 amino acids. Germline-derived CDR1 and CDR2 are MNHEY and SMNVEV (reference sequence). The germline V and J ends were trimmed by 2 bases and 9 bases, with 11 bases remaining between them. The origin of this receptor is a man between 45 and 60 years old with active or convalescent COVID-19. The chain combines TRBV27 with TRBJ2-4; D not resolved. The sequencing input was peripheral blood. The CDR3 DNA follows: TGTGCCAGCAGTTTAAACAGAATGGGCATTCAGTACTTC. Translation: CASSLNRMGIQYF.